A single sample is the source of the 15 T cell receptor beta chains below, sequenced in a study of T-cell reconstitution after alpha-beta-depleted transplantation in children (dated by TCRdb to the mid-2010s). The sample's treatment or condition label is to be understood as: allogeneic hematopoietic cell transplantation with graft depleted of TCRalphabeta T cells and CD19 B cells. Receptor amplification or capture employed PCR. TCRdb lists the instrument as Illumina HiSeq 2500. TCR libraries were prepared with molecular barcoding, using unique molecular identifiers to normalize TCRbeta repertoire quantification. TCRdb's own reprocessing of the public reads used fastp at Q25 and MiXCR and kept productive beta chains. For every CDR3 protein sequence, its rows merge into one entry that carries the most common genes and DNA. Across this sample there are about a million distinct CDR3 sequences, with about 29% seen only once. Roughly 31% of the sample is taken by the ten largest.

The material sequenced was PBMCs, mostly from graft donor cells, taken 360 days after TCRalphabeta/CD19-depleted stem cell transplant. These TCRs come from a boy under three years old who had a stem cell transplant for SCID, so the T cells may come from the graft donor.

The genes are TRBV5-5 and TRBJ1-4, with D hard to call. Germline loops: CDR1 SGHKS, CDR2 YYEKEE (reference sequence). Deletions cut 4 bases from V and 0 bases from J, with 7 bases between. The CDR3 extends over 14 amino acids. Here the CDR3 reads CASSIVATNEKLFF. The CDR3 nucleotides read TGTGCCAGCAGCATAGTCGCAACTAATGAAAAACTGTTTTTT.

This clonotype has a handful of counts. CDR3 nucleotide sequence: TGTGCCAGCAGCTTAGATCTTGTTACAGCAGAGACCCAGTACTTC. Its protein product is CASSLDLVTAETQYF. The chain is built from TRBV11-2 and TRBJ2-5; D call uncertain. This CDR3 region has 15 residues. Per the germline V gene, CDR1 is SGHAT and CDR2 is FQNNGV. Trimming took 0 bases from V and 4 from J, leaving 12 bases between them.

This chain joins TRBV6-5 and TRBJ2-5, with D possibly being TRBD1 (6 bases). Germline V gene sequence: CDR1 MNHEY, CDR2 SVGAGI. The CDR3 covers 15 residues. Trimming cost V 0 bases and J 7 bases, with 15 bases left between them. The CDR3 loop is CASSYSITGSGTQYF. CDR3 bases: TGTGCCAGCAGTTACTCGATAACAGGGTCGGGGACCCAGTACTTC.

This chain joins TRBV5-1 and TRBJ2-1, with unresolved D. This CDR3 has 19 amino acids. V lost 0 bases and J 7 bases, leaving 26 bases between the germline ends. CDR1 is SGHRS, CDR2 YFSETQ, per germline. CDR3 bases: TGCGCCAGCAGCTTGGAGTTCGGTCTTCGTTGGCCAGCTACAAATGAGCAGTTCTTC. Amino acids: CASSLEFGLRWPATNEQFF.

The gene calls are TRBV20-1 and TRBJ2-7; unclear D gene. Germline V lookup: CDR1 DFQATT, CDR2 SNEGSKA (reference sequence). V gave up 4 bases and J gave up 4 bases, with 8 bases separating them. This CDR3 is built from 11 residues. CDR3 region: CSAKDPYEQYF. The CDR3 DNA follows: TGCAGTGCTAAAGACCCATACGAGCAGTACTTC.

This clonotype was seen a handful of times. This chain links TRBV4-1 with TRBJ2-5; D not resolved. Trimming shortened V by 1 base and J by 2 bases, and 8 bases separated the two germline ends. This CDR3 is built from 14 residues. Germline CDR1 reads MGHRA; CDR2 reads YSYEKL. CDR3 DNA: TGCGCCAGCAGCCAAGTGGGCCGACAAGAGACCCAGTACTTC. It is translated as CASSQVGRQETQYF.

The genes are TRBV29-1 and TRBJ2-7, with TRBD1 as a possible D gene (5 bases). Germline assignment: CDR1 SQVTM and CDR2 ANQGSEA. V lost 5 bases, J lost 6 bases, and 23 bases lay in between. The CDR3 is made up of 15 amino acids. The CDR3 DNA reads TGCAGCGTTTTGCTTGGGGCTCGACGCCTGGGCGAGCAGTACTTC. Encoded protein: CSVLLGARRLGEQYF.

This clonotype has just a few counts. The chain is built from TRBV5-1 and TRBJ2-2, with D perhaps TRBD1 (6 bases). V was cut by 5 bases and J by 1 base, with 15 bases left in between. The length of the CDR3 is 16 residues. Germline loops: CDR1 SGHRS, CDR2 YFSETQ. The CDR3 DNA reads as TGCGCCAGCAGTAATACATGGGGGCGGAACACCGGGGAGCTGTTTTTT. This translates into CASSNTWGRNTGELFF.

This clonotype was counted a few times. The J gene is TRBJ1-3, the V gene TRBV5-1; the D gene is possibly TRBD1 (5 bases). V was cut by 0 bases and J by 5 bases, with 15 bases left in between. Germline CDR1 SGHRS, CDR2 YFSETQ. The CDR3 is made up of 16 amino acids. The CDR3 DNA sequence: TGCGCCAGCAGCTTGGAGGCCCGAGGGGCACGAAACACCATATATTTT. This gives the protein CASSLEARGARNTIYF.

This rearrangement joins TRBV5-1 to TRBJ2-7; 10 bases map to TRBD2. The CDR3 is 13 residues long. Germline CDR1 SGHRS, CDR2 YFSETQ. The V and J ends lost 5 bases and 4 bases, in that order; junction bases with no gene match: 3. This CDR3 is CASSTSGDYEQYF. The CDR3 nucleotides read TGCGCCAGCAGTACTAGCGGGGATTACGAGCAGTACTTC.

The V gene is TRBV6-5, the J gene TRBJ2-1; 9 nucleotides line up with TRBD2. The J segment lost 3 bases and the V segment lost 3 bases, leaving 6 bases of the junction unmatched. Germline lookup yields CDR1 MNHEY and CDR2 SVGAGI. The CDR3 is made up of 16 amino acids. CDR3 protein: CASSYAGGLYYNEQFF. As DNA, the CDR3 is TGTGCCAGCAGTTATGCGGGGGGGCTCTACTACAATGAGCAGTTCTTC.

V usage is TRBV11-2 and J usage is TRBJ2-5, with 7 bases matching TRBD1. The trim removed 4 bases at V and 5 bases at J, leaving 7 bases unmatched. The CDR3 loop spans 14 amino acids. In germline, CDR1 is SGHAT, CDR2 FQNNGV. The CDR3 DNA is TGTGCCAGCAGCTCCCGACAGGGCTGGGAGACCCAGTACTTC. It yields the protein CASSSRQGWETQYF.

This clonotype has just a few counts. The chain employs TRBV11-1 and TRBJ1-3; no reliable D call. The CDR3 extends over 17 amino acids. The germline gives CDR1 SGHAT, CDR2 FQDESV (reference sequence). V shed 2 bases and J shed 0 bases, with 14 bases lying between them. CDR3 DNA sequence: TGTGCCAGCAGCTTACGAGGAGATCCGATCTCTGGAAACACCATATATTTT. This gives the protein CASSLRGDPISGNTIYF.

This rearrangement joins TRBV11-2 to TRBJ2-5; possibly TRBD1 for D (5 bases). V was clipped by 6 bases and J by 4 bases, with 18 bases between them. The CDR3 has 15 residues. CDR1 SGHAT and CDR2 FQNNGV come from the germline V gene. CDR3 coding DNA: TGTGCCAGCAGTGCAAATCCCCGACAGCGAGAGACCCAGTACTTC. Protein: CASSANPRQRETQYF.

The CDR3 sequence: CASSSPGGAINQPQHF. The CDR3 DNA is TGTGCCAGCAGCAGCCCAGGGGGGGCTATCAATCAGCCCCAGCATTTT. This chain joins TRBV28 and TRBJ1-5; 7 nucleotides match TRBD1. The V gene's germline CDR1 is MDHEN and CDR2 SYDVKM. Losses at the gene ends were 6 bases for V and 3 bases for J; bases not matched to a gene: 11. The CDR3 sequence is 16 residues long.